The sequence of this T cell receptor beta chain was determined in a study of T cell responses to AZD1222 COVID-19 vaccine. Method: immunoSEQ multiplex PCR; TCRdb's copy keeps in-frame clones and lacks some. The sample consists of roughly 200,000 clones, approximately 95% of them appearing once. CDR1 is SGHDT, CDR2 YYEEEE, per germline. Germline trimming cut 5 bases from V and 3 bases from J; bases unmatched to any gene: 2. CDR3 size: 13 residues. The receptor's source is an adult who received the MenACWY meningococcal vaccine as a control. The chain carries TRBV5-6 and TRBJ1-1, with TRBD1 matching over 9 bases. The specimen was peripheral blood, collected 28 days after the second dose of the MenACWY control vaccine. CDR3 region: CASRGDRDTEAFF. CDR3 nucleotides: TGTGCCAGCAGGGGGGACAGGGACACTGAAGCTTTCTTT.